The clone carrying this TCR beta chain occurred a few times. What it binds is unknown. It was with a sample-barcoded 5' primer and a J-beta primer mix that a second PCR of roughly 7 to 12 cycles was run. TCRdb passed the 5' RACE reads through MiXCR, listing each CDR3 protein once. This sample carries over 1,500,000 distinct CDR3 sequences, less than 50% of them seen once, and the ten largest clones take 2% to 2.5%. The sample comes from a study of blood T cells in healthy people across ages. General study points: Researchers judged that diversity estimates from one million T cells fell short of true values.

The people who gave samples were healthy Caucasians from Russia, aged 6 to 90. V gave up 7 bases and J gave up 4 bases, with 14 bases separating them. CDR1 SNHLY and CDR2 FYNNEI come from the germline V gene. This CDR3 is built from 15 residues. The clonotype originates from a woman in her 40s in good health. The V gene is TRBV2, the J gene TRBJ2-6, with no clear D. Sequenced material: blood. The CDR3 loop is CASTRQGSGANVLTF. Written as DNA, the CDR3 is TGTGCCAGCACTCGCCAAGGGTCCGGGGCCAACGTCCTGACTTTC.